Presented here are 29 T cell receptor beta chains from one specimen sequenced in a study of blood T cell repertoires in COVID-19. TCRdb's table, derived via immunoSEQ multiplex PCR, lists solely in-frame clones and lacks some. This sample yields about 130,000 clones, of which approximately 84% are seen a single time; around an eighth belongs to the top ten. The source material was peripheral blood. Receptors were obtained from a young woman who had recovered from COVID-19.

This clone was seen once. This sequence joins TRBV7-2 and TRBJ2-1; D is perhaps TRBD2 (6 bases). The CDR3 has 18 residues. CDR1 SGHTA and CDR2 FQGNSA come from the germline V gene. The ends were cut back, 2 bases at V and 4 bases at J, with 21 bases in the middle. CDR3 protein: CASSLRTAGRNWYNEQFF. The CDR3 nucleotides read TGTGCCAGCAGCTTAAGAACGGCGGGGCGGAATTGGTACAATGAGCAGTTCTTC.

The gene calls are TRBV4-1 and TRBJ1-2, with TRBD1 as a possible D gene (5 bases). Germline values: CDR1 MGHRA, CDR2 YSYEKL. V lost 0 bases to trimming and J lost 6 bases, with 11 bases between them. The CDR3 is 14 amino acids. CDR3 region: CASSQDRAGNGYTF. The CDR3 DNA sequence: TGCGCCAGCAGCCAAGATCGGGCAGGGAATGGCTACACCTTC.

This clone was seen once. The chain couples TRBV6-5 to TRBJ2-7; 7 bases align to TRBD1. This CDR3 comprises 13 residues. J gave up 4 bases and V 3 bases, and 3 bases lay outside the gene matches. Germline loops: CDR1 MNHEY, CDR2 SVGAGI. This chain's CDR3 is CASSYATGYEQYF. CDR3 nucleotides: TGTGCCAGCAGTTATGCGACAGGGTACGAGCAGTACTTC.

The rearrangement links TRBV6-6 to TRBJ1-1, with 8 bases lining up with TRBD1. Looked up from germline, CDR1 is MNHNY and CDR2 is SVGAGI (reference sequence). V lost 5 bases, J lost 4 bases, and 9 bases stayed unmatched. The CDR3 spans 15 residues. The CDR3 protein is CASSTRGQGPTEAFF. In nucleotides, the CDR3 is TGTGCCAGCAGTACCCGAGGACAGGGACCCACTGAAGCTTTCTTT.

V gene TRBV11-1 combines with J gene TRBJ2-7; 7 positions agree with TRBD1. The CDR3 loop spans 13 amino acids. Trimming took 10 bases from V and 5 from J; bases not matched to a gene: 11. Germline V gene data show CDR1 as SGHAT and CDR2 as FQDESV (reference sequence). The CDR3 region has the DNA TGTGCCACCGGAGACAGGGAATTCAACGAGCAGTACTTC. Translation: CATGDREFNEQYF.

The chain is built from TRBV7-3 and TRBJ2-5, with 8 positions matching TRBD2. The CDR3 length is 20 residues. V was clipped by 4 bases and J by 5 bases; unmatched bases: 24. Germline values: CDR1 SGHTA, CDR2 FQGTGA. This CDR3 is CASSSLPGGPSGPNGETQYF. The CDR3 DNA reads as TGTGCCAGCAGCTCCCTGCCCGGGGGGCCTAGCGGGCCGAACGGGGAGACCCAGTACTTC.

The genes are TRBV29-1 and TRBJ2-1; D uncertain. The V gene lost 6 bases and the J gene lost 7 bases, with 10 bases spanning the gap. In germline, CDR1 is SQVTM, CDR2 ANQGSEA. CDR3 size: 11 residues. CDR3 residues: CSVTLKNEQFF. DNA for the CDR3: TGCAGCGTGACTCTGAAAAATGAGCAGTTCTTC.

By share of the sample, this clone is medium-sized. The rearrangement links TRBV30 to TRBJ1-2; weak D call: TRBD1 (5 bases). V was cut by 3 bases and J by 4 bases, with 15 bases left in between. Looked up from germline, CDR1 is GTSNPN and CDR2 is SVGIG (reference sequence). This CDR3 is built from 14 residues. Here the CDR3 reads CAWSPGTVGYGYTF. The CDR3 DNA is TGTGCCTGGAGCCCCGGGACTGTTGGCTATGGCTACACCTTC.

As concerns this clone: In the same sample, other DNA sequences code for this CDR3. The chain links TRBV9 to TRBJ2-2; 8 nucleotides align to TRBD1. The CDR3 spans 16 residues. CDR1 is SGDLS and CDR2 is YYNGEE in the germline V gene. The ends lost 4 bases at V and 0 bases at J; junction bases unmatched: 5. For the CDR3, the DNA is TGTGCCAGCAGCTCGAGACAGGGGCCGAACACCGGGGAGCTGTTTTTT. It yields the protein CASSSRQGPNTGELFF.

The CDR3 sequence is CASSLVLAGGSYEQYF. CDR3 nucleotide sequence: TGTGCCAGCAGCTTAGTTCTCGCAGGGGGCAGCTACGAGCAGTACTTC. This sequence joins TRBV7-8 and TRBJ2-7; TRBD1 matches at 8 bases. Germline V lookup: CDR1 SGHVS, CDR2 FQNEAQ. Trimming at V came to 1 base and at J to 3 bases, leaving 8 bases not matched to a gene. There are 16 residues in the CDR3.

This chain joins TRBV19 and TRBJ1-1; D remains unclear. CDR1 LNHDA and CDR2 SQIVND come from the germline V gene (reference sequence). The CDR3 loop spans 13 amino acids. Trimming shortened V by 7 bases and J by 2 bases, and 11 bases separated the two germline ends. The CDR3, as DNA: TGTGCCAGTACCCTTACAGATAACACTGAAGCTTTCTTT. This translates into CASTLTDNTEAFF.

The gene calls are TRBV7-3 and TRBJ2-1; possible D gene TRBD1, 6 bases. Germline V lookup: CDR1 SGHTA, CDR2 FQGTGA. This CDR3 region has 16 residues. Trimming pared 5 bases from V and 4 bases from J, leaving 18 bases between. For the CDR3, the DNA is TGTGCCAGCAGCGCCTTTCAGGGGTTGGAGTACAATGAGCAGTTCTTC. Translated, it gives CASSAFQGLEYNEQFF.

This clone was observed once. This chain joins TRBV4-1 and TRBJ1-2; 9 positions agree with TRBD1. Losses at the gene ends were 2 bases for V and 2 bases for J; bases not matched to a gene: 9. Germline V gene sequence: CDR1 MGHRA, CDR2 YSYEKL. The CDR3 is made up of 17 amino acids. CDR3 DNA: TGCGCCAGCAGCCAATCTCACGAAACAGGGGGCAACTATGGCTACACCTTC. It encodes CASSQSHETGGNYGYTF.

This clone was seen a few times. The chain is built from TRBV6-5 and TRBJ2-7; D is possibly TRBD1 (6 bases). The CDR3 is 13 amino acids. Deletions cut 7 bases from V and 2 bases from J, with 12 bases between. Germline V gene sequence: CDR1 MNHEY, CDR2 SVGAGI. CDR3: CASTRGGAYEQYF. The CDR3 nucleotides are TGTGCCAGCACACGAGGGGGTGCCTACGAGCAGTACTTC.

This clone showed up just a few times. The chain couples TRBV5-1 to TRBJ2-1, with 15 bases that match TRBD2. Germline trimming cut 3 bases from V and 10 bases from J; bases unmatched to any gene: 14. In germline, CDR1 is SGHRS, CDR2 YFSETQ. The CDR3 loop spans 18 amino acids. The CDR3 reads CASSSWTSGGAGISEQFF. CDR3 in DNA: TGCGCCAGCAGCTCCTGGACTAGCGGGGGGGCCGGTATTAGCGAGCAGTTCTTC.

The chain joins TRBV7-9 to TRBJ2-7, with 10 bases that match TRBD2. Unmatched junction bases numbered 9, after V lost 3 bases and J lost 1 base. The CDR3 totals 17 residues. From germline, CDR1 is SEHNR and CDR2 FQNEAQ (reference sequence). CDR3 loop: CASSFGILAGLSYEQYF. Written as DNA, the CDR3 is TGTGCCAGCAGCTTTGGGATACTAGCGGGGCTTTCCTACGAGCAGTACTTC.

The V and J genes are TRBV10-2 and TRBJ2-5, with TRBD2 matching over 8 bases. Germline V gene lookup returns CDR1 WSHSY and CDR2 SAAADI. The trim removed 10 bases at V and 5 bases at J, leaving 18 bases unmatched. The CDR3 runs to 16 residues. The CDR3 reads CATVYLPSGRSETQYF. For the CDR3, the DNA is TGCGCCACCGTATATCTGCCGAGCGGGAGAAGTGAGACCCAGTACTTC.

The chain joins TRBV21-1 to TRBJ2-7; the D segment call TRBD2 is taken from the table without a DNA check. TRBV21-1 is assigned pseudogene status. This CDR3 has 19 amino acids. The CDR3 loop is CASSKKSASGGAGSYEQYF. In DNA, the CDR3 is TGTGCCAGCAGCAAAAAGTCCGCTAGCGGGGGGGCGGGCTCCTACGAGCAGTACTTC.

This chain links TRBV7-9 with TRBJ2-1; TRBD1 matches 9 bases. The CDR3 runs 17 residues. Germline V gene lookup returns CDR1 SEHNR and CDR2 FQNEAQ (reference sequence). J lost 8 bases, V lost 4 bases, and 15 bases had no gene match. This CDR3 reads CASSSVSSGTGNHEQFF. CDR3 DNA sequence: TGTGCCAGCAGCTCGGTATCATCCGGGACAGGGAACCATGAGCAGTTCTTC.

In this sample, this clone turned up once. The rearrangement links TRBV12-2 to TRBJ2-1; whether TRBD2, the table's D call, matches the DNA was not checked. TRBV12-2 is listed as a pseudogene. The CDR3 runs 16 residues. The DNA of the CDR3 is TGTGCAAGTCGCCCAGCGGCGTCCGTCTCCTACAATGAGCAGTTCTTC. As protein: CASRPAASVSYNEQFF.

The chain is built from TRBV3-1 (or the pseudogene TRBV3-2) and TRBJ2-3; the match to TRBD2 covers 12 bases. After removal of 4 bases from V and 2 bases from J, the junction contained 1 base not matched to a gene. Germline V gene lookup returns CDR1 LGHDT and CDR2 YNNKEL (reference sequence). The CDR3 runs to 15 residues. Written as DNA, the CDR3 is TGTGCCAGCAGCCCTAGCGGGAGGGACACAGATACGCAGTATTTT. This sequence encodes CASSPSGRDTDTQYF.

The rearrangement links TRBV15 to TRBJ2-7, with D perhaps TRBD1 (6 bases). The CDR3 has 13 amino acids. The germline V gene has CDR1 LNHNV and CDR2 YYDKDF (reference sequence). Trimming pared 5 bases from V and 1 base from J, leaving 9 bases between. CDR3 loop: CATSRTASYEQYF. The CDR3 DNA follows: TGTGCCACCAGCCGGACAGCTTCCTACGAGCAGTACTTC.

This clone has a handful of counts. The rearrangement uses TRBV20-1 and TRBJ2-1, with no clear D. Germline CDR1 is DFQATT and CDR2 is SNEGSKA (reference sequence). The CDR3 loop spans 14 amino acids. Trimming pared 3 bases from V and 3 bases from J, leaving 12 bases between. The CDR3 spells CSASFGSDYNEQFF. The CDR3 region has the DNA TGCAGTGCTAGTTTCGGGTCAGACTACAATGAGCAGTTCTTC.

The chain joins TRBV30 to TRBJ1-2, with D unclear. Germline CDR1 GTSNPN, CDR2 SVGIG (reference sequence). V was clipped by 0 bases and J by 8 bases, with 7 bases between them. CDR3 length equals 11 residues. The CDR3 DNA sequence: TGTGCCTGGAGTGTGACCGGGGGCTACACCTTC. This translates into CAWSVTGGYTF.

V is TRBV10-2 and J is TRBJ2-3; D is possibly TRBD2 (5 bases). This CDR3 spans 12 amino acids. Germline loops: CDR1 WSHSY, CDR2 SAAADI. V dropped 7 bases and J dropped 6 bases, with 11 bases sitting between them. The CDR3 DNA follows: TGCGCCAGCAAGTCCACGGGGGATACGCAGTATTTT. Translation gives CASKSTGDTQYF.

DNA of the CDR3: TGTGCCAGCAGCCTCGGGGGGGCCGCCTACAATGAGCAGTTCTTC. Residues: CASSLGGAAYNEQFF. The gene calls are TRBV14 and TRBJ2-1; 8 nucleotides line up with TRBD2. Germline values: CDR1 SGHDN, CDR2 FVKESK. After removal of 4 bases from V and 2 bases from J, the junction contained 4 bases not matched to a gene. The CDR3 loop spans 15 amino acids.

The V gene is TRBV6-6, the J gene TRBJ2-2; D is perhaps TRBD1 (5 bases). The CDR3 has 14 amino acids. Trimming stripped 8 bases from V and 2 bases from J, with 12 bases between. Per the germline V gene, CDR1 is MNHNY and CDR2 is SVGAGI (reference sequence). As DNA, the CDR3 is TGTGCCAGCGAAAGAAGGGGAAACACCGGGGAGCTGTTTTTT. This gives the protein CASERRGNTGELFF.

The J gene is TRBJ1-2, the V gene TRBV11-1; 7 bases are a match to TRBD1. Germline V gene sequence: CDR1 SGHAT, CDR2 FQDESV (reference sequence). Unmatched junction bases numbered 3, after V lost 4 bases and J lost 4 bases. This CDR3 has 13 amino acids. CDR3 coding DNA: TGTGCCAGCAGCTCGGGACAGACCTATGGCTACACCTTC. Its translation is CASSSGQTYGYTF.

This clone was seen more than once but under ten times. This chain connects TRBV2 to TRBJ2-1; D is possibly TRBD2 (5 bases). CDR3 length: 12 residues. Trimming left V 7 bases short and J 7 bases short, with 11 bases between. Germline V gene data show CDR1 as SNHLY and CDR2 as FYNNEI. CDR3 residues: CASNRLQNEQFF. In DNA form, the CDR3 reads TGTGCCAGCAATAGACTACAGAATGAGCAGTTCTTC.